This T cell receptor (beta chain) was identified during a study of blood T cell repertoires in COVID-19. Study in general: Samples taken during acute and convalescent COVID-19 were collected in the United States, Italy and Spain. PBMCs, B-cell-depleted T cells, or T cells were the source of the cDNA or gDNA that made up the material.

Study processing details: Estimation of nucleated cell counts relied on the amplification of reference gene primers. TCRdb keeps only in-frame clones here, not all; method: immunoSEQ multiplex PCR. From that table come the V and J calls and clone size; the DNA was used to work out D and trimming. The sample yields tens of thousands of clones, around 80% seen once. V dropped 6 bases and J dropped 1 base, with 9 bases sitting between them. Germline loops: CDR1 SQVTM, CDR2 ANQGSEA. The CDR3 runs 12 residues. The receptor was derived from a woman aged 80 or over with acute or convalescent COVID-19. Sequences were obtained from peripheral blood. V gene TRBV29-1 combines with J gene TRBJ1-2; D is unclear. The CDR3 nucleotides are TGCAGCGTCGGTGGGCTTAACTATGGCTACACCTTC. Its translation: CSVGGLNYGYTF.